These T cell receptor beta chains were read from a single sample in a study of Ad26.COV2.S vaccination and SARS-CoV-2 variants. Produced via immunoSEQ multiplex PCR; TCRdb's table is partial and in-frame only. Of some 350,000 clones in the sample, around 92% were seen once. The sequencing used peripheral blood, collected after recovery from COVID-19. These receptors all come from a human donor who had recovered from COVID-19. Each CDR3 is given with its conserved first and last residue. The D gene is left open where the match is weak.

NA	TRBV5-1	TRBJ2-3	CASSLKDTQYF	TGCGCCAGCAGCTTGAAAGATACGCAGTATTTT
NA	TRBV6-5	TRBJ1-1	CASMGSSDTEAFF	TGTGCCAGCATGGGGAGTTCAGACACTGAAGCTTTCTTT
TRBD1	TRBV4-1	TRBJ2-3	CASSQDRGSGTDTQYF	TGCGCCAGCAGCCAAGACAGGGGGTCGGGCACAGATACGCAGTATTTT
NA	TRBV3-1/TRBV3-2	TRBJ2-2	CASSQATGGGTGELFF	TGTGCCAGCAGCCAAGCCACGGGGGGCGGCACCGGGGAGCTGTTTTTT
TRBD1	TRBV7-2	TRBJ2-7	CASSFDRASYEQYF	TGTGCCAGCAGCTTTGACAGGGCCTCCTACGAGCAGTACTTC
NA	TRBV2	TRBJ1-2	CASSPAPIPYGYTF	TGTGCCAGCAGTCCCGCCCCTATTCCCTATGGCTACACCTTC
TRBD2	TRBV9	TRBJ2-1	CASSVADSGGPYNEQFF	TGTGCCAGCAGCGTAGCGGATAGCGGGGGACCCTACAATGAGCAGTTCTTC
NA	TRBV19	TRBJ1-1	CASSFLGGTEAFF	TGTGCCAGTAGTTTTCTCGGGGGCACTGAAGCTTTCTTT
NA	TRBV9	TRBJ1-1	CASSPQGVPTEAFF	TGTGCCAGCAGCCCCCAAGGGGTCCCCACTGAAGCTTTCTTT
NA	TRBV6-2/TRBV6-3	TRBJ2-5	CASSYPVDGGQETQYF	TGTGCCAGCAGTTACCCCGTGGACGGGGGCCAAGAGACCCAGTACTTC
NA	TRBV4-1	TRBJ1-4	CASSHRVSNEKLFF	TGCGCCAGCAGCCACAGGGTTTCTAATGAAAAACTGTTTTTT
TRBD1	TRBV7-2	TRBJ2-7	CASSLETGGRNEQYF	TGTGCCAGCAGCTTAGAAACAGGGGGGAGGAACGAGCAGTACTTC
TRBD1	TRBV7-6	TRBJ2-5	CASSLMGQYQETQYF	TGTGCCAGCAGCTTAATGGGACAGTACCAAGAGACCCAGTACTTC
NA	TRBV3-1/TRBV3-2	TRBJ1-3	CASSQVRGNTIYF	TGTGCCAGCAGCCAAGTACGTGGAAACACCATATATTTT
NA	TRBV5-1	TRBJ1-5	CASSFTGAVDQPQHF	TGCGCCAGCAGCTTTACGGGGGCGGTTGATCAGCCCCAGCATTTT
NA	TRBV7-9	TRBJ2-1	CASSYNNNEQFF	TGTGCCAGCAGCTACAACAACAATGAGCAGTTCTTC